The TCR beta chain under discussion was sequenced for a study of T cells in localized non-small cell lung cancer (dated by TCRdb to about 2020). For context, the study as a whole: The study analyzed T cell repertoires of roughly 220 early-stage NSCLC patients, comparing tumors and uninvolved tumor-adjacent lungs. The cohort comprised around 240 treatment-naïve NSCLC patients with resected, localized lung tumors. Of the NSCLC patients, fewer than 150 were male and some 97 were female, and the mean age was approximately 66 years. What the work shows at the level of the full study, not this receptor alone: Because the study design was exploratory, TCR variables were selected using unadjusted p-values without false-discovery rate correction. Longer overall survival was associated with higher T cell density in blood, whereas shorter survival was associated with higher clonality in adjacent lung. Because multi-region sequencing of the tumors was not done, intratumor heterogeneity could not be ruled out. Uninvolved tumor-adjacent lung showed the highest T cell clonality, higher than tumor, which suggests more focused antigenic responses in the uninvolved tumor-adjacent lung. Of the top 100 tumor clones, a median of approximately 60 were detected in paired uninvolved adjacent lung; under 35 were also among that lung's top 100.

Regarding this clone: No cognate antigen has been identified for it. The sample holds no much larger clone one base away, and base qualities are not on file.

TCR beta CDR3 regions were sequenced from DNA using the immunoSEQ Assay. The original methods were these. To compute T cell density, TCR beta template counts were normalized to usable DNA, which was estimated by amplifying housekeeping genes. Using the preseqR package, richness was estimated by extrapolating to 120,000 templates for tissue samples and 400,000 templates for PBMC samples. Clonality was defined as one minus Pielou's evenness. Tissue-enriched TCRs were identified through differential abundance testing performed on productive amino-acid clonotypes, with a minimum total count of 5 and an alpha of 0.1. Repertoire overlap between compartments was quantified with the Jaccard Index and Morisita Overlap Index. GLIPH grouped TCR beta CDR3s together with public tetramer-defined viral CDR3s, and a viral motif had to include at least three viral sequences and also show V-gene enrichment. Sourced from immuneACCESS, this table was stored by TCRdb with only in-frame sequences that have V and J called. A share of the clones is absent; for the studies checked, an unresolved V gene accounts for under half, and the remainder has no known explanation. The V and J calls and clone size were taken over from that table, and D and trimming were inferred from the DNA. A total of tens of thousands of clones appear in this sample, over 80% of them only once. The top ten hold less than 3.5% of the sample.

At diagnosis, tumor, uninvolved tumor-adjacent lung and peripheral blood were collected and then preserved as a mix of FFPE and fresh-frozen material. Blood samples were analyzed as peripheral blood mononuclear cells for TCR repertoire profiling. V gives up 0 bases and J gives up 0 bases, and the segment between their germline ends measures 9 bases. Including the terminal cysteine and phenylalanine, the CDR3 comprises 16 residues. The only DNA kept is the CDR3, 48 bases in frame from the first base. CDR1 and CDR2, looked up from the germline V gene, are ENHRY and SYGVKD. The receptor was isolated from a woman aged 40-69 years with stage I lung adenocarcinoma. The source was peripheral blood, collected before any cancer treatment. This chain joins TRBV10-3 to TRBJ1-5; the D gene lacks a confident call. At the DNA level, the sequence is TGTGCCATCAGTGAGTCGAACTGGTATAGCAATCAGCCCCAGCATTTT. It codes for CAISESNWYSNQPQHF.